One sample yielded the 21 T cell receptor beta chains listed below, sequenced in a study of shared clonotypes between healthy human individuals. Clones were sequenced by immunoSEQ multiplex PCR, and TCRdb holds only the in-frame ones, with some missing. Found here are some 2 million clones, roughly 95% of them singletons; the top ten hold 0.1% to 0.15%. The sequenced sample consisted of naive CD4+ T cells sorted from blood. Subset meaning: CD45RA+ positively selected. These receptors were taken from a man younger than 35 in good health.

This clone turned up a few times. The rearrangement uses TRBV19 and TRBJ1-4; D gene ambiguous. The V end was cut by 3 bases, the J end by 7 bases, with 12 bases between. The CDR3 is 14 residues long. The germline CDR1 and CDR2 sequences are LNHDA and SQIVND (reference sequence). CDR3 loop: CASSISGMSEKLFF. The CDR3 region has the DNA TGTGCCAGTAGTATTAGCGGAATGAGTGAAAAACTGTTTTTT.

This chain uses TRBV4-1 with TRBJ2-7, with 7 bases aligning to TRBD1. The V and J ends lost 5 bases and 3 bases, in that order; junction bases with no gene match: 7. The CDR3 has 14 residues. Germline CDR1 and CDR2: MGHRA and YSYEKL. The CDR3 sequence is CASSKPGQNYEQYF. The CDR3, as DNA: TGCGCCAGCAGCAAACCGGGACAGAACTACGAGCAGTACTTC.

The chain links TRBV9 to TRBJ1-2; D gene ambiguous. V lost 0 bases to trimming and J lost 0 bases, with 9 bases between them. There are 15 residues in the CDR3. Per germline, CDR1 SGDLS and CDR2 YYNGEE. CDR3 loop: CASSVEGGPNYGYTF. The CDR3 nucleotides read TGTGCCAGCAGCGTAGAAGGCGGGCCTAACTATGGCTACACCTTC.

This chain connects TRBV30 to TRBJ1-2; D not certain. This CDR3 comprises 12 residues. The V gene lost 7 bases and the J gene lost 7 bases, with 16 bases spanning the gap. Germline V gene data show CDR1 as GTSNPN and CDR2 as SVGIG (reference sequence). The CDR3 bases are TGTGCCTTACAGAGGGAATCGGGTGGCTACACCTTC. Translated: CALQRESGGYTF.

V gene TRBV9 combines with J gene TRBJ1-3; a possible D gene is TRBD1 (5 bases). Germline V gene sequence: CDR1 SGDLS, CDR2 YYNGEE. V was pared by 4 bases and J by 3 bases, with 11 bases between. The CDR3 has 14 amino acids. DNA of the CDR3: TGTGCCAGCAGCTCCCCGGACATTGGAAACACCATATATTTT. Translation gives CASSSPDIGNTIYF.

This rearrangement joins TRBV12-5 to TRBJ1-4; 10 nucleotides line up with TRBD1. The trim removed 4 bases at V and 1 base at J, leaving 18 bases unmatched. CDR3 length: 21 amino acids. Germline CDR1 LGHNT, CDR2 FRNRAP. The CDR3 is CASGSLTKTGGTVRTNEKLFF. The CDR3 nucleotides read TGTGCTAGTGGTTCCCTCACAAAGACAGGGGGCACCGTGAGAACTAATGAAAAACTGTTTTTT. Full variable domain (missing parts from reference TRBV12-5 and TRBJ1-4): DARVTQTPRHKVTEMGQEVTMRCQPILGHNTVFWYRQTMMQGLELLAYFRNRAPLDDSGMPKDRFSAEMPDATLATLKIQPSEPRDSAVYFCASGSLTKTGGTVRTNEKLFFGSGTQLSVL.

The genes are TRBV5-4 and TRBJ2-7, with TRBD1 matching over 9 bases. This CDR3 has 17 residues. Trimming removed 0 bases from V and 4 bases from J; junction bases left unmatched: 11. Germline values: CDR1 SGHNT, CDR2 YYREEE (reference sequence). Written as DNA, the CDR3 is TGTGCCAGCAGCTTGGGGGCCCCGGGACAGGGTCCGTACGAGCAGTACTTC. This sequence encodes CASSLGAPGQGPYEQYF.

CDR3 sequence: CASSRRGDTGELFF. The CDR3 bases are TGTGCCAGTAGTAGGCGGGGGGACACCGGGGAGCTGTTTTTT. This sequence joins TRBV19 and TRBJ2-2, with 8 bases fitting TRBD2. Germline V gene data show CDR1 as LNHDA and CDR2 as SQIVND (reference sequence). V dropped 4 bases and J dropped 3; count of bases not matched to a gene: 1. CDR3 size: 14 residues.

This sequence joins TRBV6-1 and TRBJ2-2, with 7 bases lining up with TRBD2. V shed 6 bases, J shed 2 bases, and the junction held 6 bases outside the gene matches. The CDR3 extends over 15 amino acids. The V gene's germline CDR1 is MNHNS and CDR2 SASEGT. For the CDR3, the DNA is TGTGCCAGCAGCCTACCGGGACTAAACACCGGGGAGCTGTTTTTT. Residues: CASSLPGLNTGELFF.

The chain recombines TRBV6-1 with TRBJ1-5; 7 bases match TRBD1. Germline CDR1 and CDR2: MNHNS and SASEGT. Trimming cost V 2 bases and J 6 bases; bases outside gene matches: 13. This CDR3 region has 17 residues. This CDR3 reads CASSEIMQGDKTQPQHF. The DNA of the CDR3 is TGTGCCAGCAGTGAAATAATGCAGGGGGATAAGACTCAGCCCCAGCATTTT.

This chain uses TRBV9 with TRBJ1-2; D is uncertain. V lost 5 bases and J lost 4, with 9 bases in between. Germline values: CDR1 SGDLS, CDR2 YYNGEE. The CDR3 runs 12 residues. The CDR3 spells CASSWDAYGYTF. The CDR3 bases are TGTGCCAGCAGTTGGGATGCCTATGGCTACACCTTC.

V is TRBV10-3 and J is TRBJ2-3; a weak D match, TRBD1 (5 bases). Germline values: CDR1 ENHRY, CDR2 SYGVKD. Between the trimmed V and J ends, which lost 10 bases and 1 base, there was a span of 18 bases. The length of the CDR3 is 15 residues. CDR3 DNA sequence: TGTGCCACCCATGGCAGGGAAATCCGCACAGATACGCAGTATTTT. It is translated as CATHGREIRTDTQYF.

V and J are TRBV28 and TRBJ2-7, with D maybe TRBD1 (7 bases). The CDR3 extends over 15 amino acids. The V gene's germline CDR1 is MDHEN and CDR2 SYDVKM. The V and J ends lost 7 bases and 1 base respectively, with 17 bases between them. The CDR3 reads CASKADRAGSYEQYF. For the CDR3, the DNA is TGTGCCAGCAAAGCCGACAGGGCGGGATCCTACGAGCAGTACTTC.

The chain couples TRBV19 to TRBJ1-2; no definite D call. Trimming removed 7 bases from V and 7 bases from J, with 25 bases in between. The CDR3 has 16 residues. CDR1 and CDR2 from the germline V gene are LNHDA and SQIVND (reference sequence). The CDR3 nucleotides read TGTGCCAGTAACGGGGTCAAGACGGCCACCTTCGGTGGCTACACCTTC. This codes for CASNGVKTATFGGYTF.

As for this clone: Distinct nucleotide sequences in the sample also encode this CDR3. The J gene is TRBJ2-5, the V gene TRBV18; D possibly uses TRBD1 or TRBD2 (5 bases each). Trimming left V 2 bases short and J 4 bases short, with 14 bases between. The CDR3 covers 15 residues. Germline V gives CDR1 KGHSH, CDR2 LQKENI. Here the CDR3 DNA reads TGTGCCAGCTCACCAGGGACCGGTGGGGGAGAGACCCAGTACTTC. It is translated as CASSPGTGGGETQYF. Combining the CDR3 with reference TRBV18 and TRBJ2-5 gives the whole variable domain NAGVMQNPRHLVRRRGQEARLRCSPMKGHSHVYWYRQLPEEGLKFMVYLQKENIIDESGMPKERFSAEFPKEGPSILRIQQVVRGDSAAYFCASSPGTGGGETQYFGPGTRLLVL.

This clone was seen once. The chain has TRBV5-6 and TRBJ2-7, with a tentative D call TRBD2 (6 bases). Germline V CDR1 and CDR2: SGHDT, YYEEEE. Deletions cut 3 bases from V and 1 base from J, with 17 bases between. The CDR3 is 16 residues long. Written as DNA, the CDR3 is TGTGCCAGCAGCTCAGCCTTGGAGGGCTTTTCCTACGAGCAGTACTTC. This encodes CASSSALEGFSYEQYF.

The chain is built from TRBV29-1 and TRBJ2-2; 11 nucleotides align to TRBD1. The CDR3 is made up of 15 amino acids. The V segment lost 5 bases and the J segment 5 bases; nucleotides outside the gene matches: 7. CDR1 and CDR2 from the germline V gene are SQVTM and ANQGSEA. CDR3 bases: TGCAGCGTTTACGGACAGGGGGCCAATACCGGGGAGCTGTTTTTT. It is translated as CSVYGQGANTGELFF.

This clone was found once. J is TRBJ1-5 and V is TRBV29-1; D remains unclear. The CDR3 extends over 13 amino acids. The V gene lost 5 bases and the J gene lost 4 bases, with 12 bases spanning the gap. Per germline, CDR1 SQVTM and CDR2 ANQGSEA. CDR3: CSVTGGINQPQHF. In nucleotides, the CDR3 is TGCAGCGTTACTGGAGGGATAAATCAGCCCCAGCATTTT.

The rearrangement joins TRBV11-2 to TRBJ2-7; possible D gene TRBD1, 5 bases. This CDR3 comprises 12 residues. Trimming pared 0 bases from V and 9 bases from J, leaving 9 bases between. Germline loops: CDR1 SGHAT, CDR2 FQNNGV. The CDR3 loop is CASSLDQGGQYF. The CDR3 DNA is TGTGCCAGCAGCTTAGATCAGGGCGGGCAGTACTTC.

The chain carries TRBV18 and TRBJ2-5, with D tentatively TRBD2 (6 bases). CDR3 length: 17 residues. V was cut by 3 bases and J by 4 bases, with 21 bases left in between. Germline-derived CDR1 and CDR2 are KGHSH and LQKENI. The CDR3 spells CASSPQFGGRGRETQYF. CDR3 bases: TGTGCCAGCTCACCCCAATTTGGGGGGAGAGGAAGAGAGACCCAGTACTTC.

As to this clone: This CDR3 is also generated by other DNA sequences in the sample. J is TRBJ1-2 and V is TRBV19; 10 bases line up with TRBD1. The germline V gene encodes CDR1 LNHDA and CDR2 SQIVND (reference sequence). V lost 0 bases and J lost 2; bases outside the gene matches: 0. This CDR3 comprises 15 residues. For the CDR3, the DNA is TGTGCCAGTAGTATAGAGGGACAGGGGAACTATGGCTACACCTTC. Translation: CASSIEGQGNYGYTF.